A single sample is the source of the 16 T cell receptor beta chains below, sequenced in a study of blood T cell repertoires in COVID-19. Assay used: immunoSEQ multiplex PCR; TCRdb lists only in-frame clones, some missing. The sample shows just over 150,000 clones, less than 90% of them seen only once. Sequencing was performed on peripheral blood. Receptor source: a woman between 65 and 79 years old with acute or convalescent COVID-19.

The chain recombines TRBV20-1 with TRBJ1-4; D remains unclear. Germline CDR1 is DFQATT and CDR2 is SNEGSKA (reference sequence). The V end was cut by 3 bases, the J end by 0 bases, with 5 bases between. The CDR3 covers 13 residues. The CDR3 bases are TGCAGTGCTAGTCCCACAACTAATGAAAAACTGTTTTTT. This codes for CSASPTTNEKLFF.

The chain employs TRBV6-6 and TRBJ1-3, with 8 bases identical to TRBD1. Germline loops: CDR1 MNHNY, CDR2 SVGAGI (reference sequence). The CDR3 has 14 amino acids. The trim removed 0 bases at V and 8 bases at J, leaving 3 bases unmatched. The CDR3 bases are TGTGCCAGCAGTTACTCCGGACAGGGACACACCATATATTTT. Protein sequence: CASSYSGQGHTIYF.

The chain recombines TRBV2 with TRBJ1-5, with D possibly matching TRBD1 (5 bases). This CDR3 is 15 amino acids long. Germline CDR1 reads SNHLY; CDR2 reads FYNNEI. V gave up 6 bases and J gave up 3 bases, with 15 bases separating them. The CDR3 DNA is TGTGCCAGCAGGACGACAGAGCAATTCAATCAGCCCCAGCATTTT. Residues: CASRTTEQFNQPQHF.

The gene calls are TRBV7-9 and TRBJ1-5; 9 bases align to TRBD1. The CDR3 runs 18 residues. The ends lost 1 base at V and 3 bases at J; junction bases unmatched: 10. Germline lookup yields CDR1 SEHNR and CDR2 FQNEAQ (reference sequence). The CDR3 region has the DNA TGTGCCAGCAGCTTAGAATATGTCGGGACAGGGTACAATCAGCCCCAGCATTTT. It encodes CASSLEYVGTGYNQPQHF.

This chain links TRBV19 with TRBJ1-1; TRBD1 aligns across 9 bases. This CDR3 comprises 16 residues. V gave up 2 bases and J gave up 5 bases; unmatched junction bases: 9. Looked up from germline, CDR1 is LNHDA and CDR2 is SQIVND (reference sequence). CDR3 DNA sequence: TGTGCCAGTAGTATACAGCCGGGACAGGGCCGGACTGAAGCTTTCTTT. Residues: CASSIQPGQGRTEAFF.

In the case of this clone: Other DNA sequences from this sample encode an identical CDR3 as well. The CDR3 sequence is CASSLVAGEGTGELFF. CDR3 sequence (DNA): TGCGCCAGCAGCCTGGTCGCGGGGGAAGGGACCGGGGAGCTGTTTTTT. The chain joins TRBV5-1 to TRBJ2-2; TRBD2 matches at 7 bases. J lost 5 bases, V lost 4 bases, and 11 bases had no gene match. The CDR3 covers 16 residues. Germline V gives CDR1 SGHRS, CDR2 YFSETQ.

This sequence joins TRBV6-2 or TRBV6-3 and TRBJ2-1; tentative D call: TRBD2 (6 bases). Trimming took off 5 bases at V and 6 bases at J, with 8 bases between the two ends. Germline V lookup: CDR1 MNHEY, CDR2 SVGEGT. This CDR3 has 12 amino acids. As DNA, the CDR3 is TGTGCCAGCAGTCCAGCGGGCAATGAGCAGTTCTTC. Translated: CASSPAGNEQFF.

CDR3 sequence: CAWSPGFYEQYF. The CDR3 bases are TGTGCCTGGAGTCCAGGGTTTTACGAGCAGTACTTC. The gene calls are TRBV30 and TRBJ2-7, with TRBD1 as a possible D gene (5 bases). The CDR3 sequence is 12 residues long. V lost 2 bases to trimming and J lost 4 bases, with 9 bases between them. Germline V gives CDR1 GTSNPN, CDR2 SVGIG (reference sequence).

In nucleotides, the CDR3 is TGTGCCTGGACTCGGGGAGGAGGGGAAGAGACCCAGTACTTC. Translation gives CAWTRGGGEETQYF. The chain joins TRBV30 to TRBJ2-5; a possible D gene is TRBD2 (6 bases). The germline V gene encodes CDR1 GTSNPN and CDR2 SVGIG (reference sequence). V shed 4 bases and J shed 3 bases, with 15 bases lying between them. The CDR3 has 14 residues.

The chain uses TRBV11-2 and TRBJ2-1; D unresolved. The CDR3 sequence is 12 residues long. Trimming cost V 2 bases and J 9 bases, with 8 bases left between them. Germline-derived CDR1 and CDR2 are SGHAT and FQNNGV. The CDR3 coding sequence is TGTGCCAGCAGCTTAAGTCTCAGTGAGCAGTTCTTC. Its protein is CASSLSLSEQFF. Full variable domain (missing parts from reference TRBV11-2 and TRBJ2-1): EAGVAQSPRYKIIEKRQSVAFWCNPISGHATLYWYQQILGQGPKLLIQFQNNGVVDDSQLPKDRFSAERLKGVDSTLKIQPAKLEDSAVYLCASSLSLSEQFFGPGTRLTVL.

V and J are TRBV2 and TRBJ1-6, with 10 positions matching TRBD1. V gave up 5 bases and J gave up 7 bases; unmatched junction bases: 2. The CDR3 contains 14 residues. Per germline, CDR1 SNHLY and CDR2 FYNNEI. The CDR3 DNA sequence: TGTGCCAGCAGTCGGGACAGGGGAAATTCACCCCTCCACTTT. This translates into CASSRDRGNSPLHF.

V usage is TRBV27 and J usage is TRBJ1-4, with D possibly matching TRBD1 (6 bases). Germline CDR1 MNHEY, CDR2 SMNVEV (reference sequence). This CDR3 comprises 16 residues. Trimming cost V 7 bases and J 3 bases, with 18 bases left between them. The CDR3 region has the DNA TGTGCCAGCACCCCCAGGCGGGGGGCCCCTAATGAAAAACTGTTTTTT. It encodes CASTPRRGAPNEKLFF.

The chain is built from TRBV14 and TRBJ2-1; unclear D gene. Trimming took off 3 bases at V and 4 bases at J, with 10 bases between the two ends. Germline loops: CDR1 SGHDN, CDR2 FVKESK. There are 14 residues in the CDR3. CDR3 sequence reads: CASSQMSGYNEQFF. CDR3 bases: TGTGCCAGCAGCCAGATGTCCGGTTACAATGAGCAGTTCTTC.

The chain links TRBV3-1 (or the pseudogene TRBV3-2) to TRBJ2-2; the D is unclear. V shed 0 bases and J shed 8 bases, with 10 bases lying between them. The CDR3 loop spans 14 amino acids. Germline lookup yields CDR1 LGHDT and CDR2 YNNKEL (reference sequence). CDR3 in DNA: TGTGCCAGCAGCCAAGAACCCGGTTTGGGGGAGCTGTTTTTT. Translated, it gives CASSQEPGLGELFF.

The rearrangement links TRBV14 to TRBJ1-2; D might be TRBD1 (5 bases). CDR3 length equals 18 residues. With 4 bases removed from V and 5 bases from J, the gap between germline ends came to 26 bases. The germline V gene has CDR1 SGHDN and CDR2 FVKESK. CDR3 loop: CASSPLGEDVVSGYGYTF. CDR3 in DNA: TGTGCCAGCAGCCCCTTGGGGGAGGACGTCGTATCGGGGTATGGCTACACCTTC.

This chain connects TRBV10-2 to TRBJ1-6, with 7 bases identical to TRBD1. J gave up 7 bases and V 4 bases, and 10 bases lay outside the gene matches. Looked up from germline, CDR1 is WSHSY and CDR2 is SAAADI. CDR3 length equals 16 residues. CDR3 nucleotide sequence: TGCGCCAGCAGTGGACAGGGCCAAATCGCAAATTCACCCCTCCACTTT. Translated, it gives CASSGQGQIANSPLHF.